Listed below are T cell receptor beta chains from one sample, sequenced in a study of regulatory T cells in long-lasting Graves disease. TCRdb passed the multiplex PCR reads through MiXCR, listing each CDR3 protein once. The table has roughly 400,000 distinct CDR3 sequences, over 12% seen once. In addition, the sample was reused for a study of T cells in Graves' hyperthyroidism and ophthalmopathy.

The sequencing here drew on peripheral blood mononuclear cells (PBMCs), taken at new diagnosis, from a patient treated with antithyroid drugs. These receptors all stem from a woman in her thirties or forties with Graves disease. Each CDR3 is given without its conserved first and last residue.

v_call cdr3_aa
TRBV20-1 SARWGNTIY
TRBV4-3 ASSQEQDSYNEQF
TRBV5-4 ASSTGGLAQNQF
TRBV11-3 ASSLEDRVGTDTQY
TRBV19 ASSDSRNQPQH
TRBV20-1 SARDFSANYGYT
TRBV6-1 ASRSSRDSPLH
TRBV6-1 ASRPGFGNTIY
TRBV19 ASISPPPLVAEAF
TRBV3-1 ASSQGVLAGGNEQF
TRBV28 ASTLIDSKNGYT
TRBV6-2/TRBV6-3 ASSYSFGGSQETQY
TRBV19 ASGRGASGRAFNEQF
TRBV27 ASSLYGNYEQY
TRBV29-1 SVWGSTGELF
TRBV3-1 ASSRGQGAYEQY
TRBV6-1 ASRYMNTGELF